This T cell receptor beta chain was retrieved from a study of T-cell reconstitution after alpha-beta-depleted transplantation in children. A library of TCRbeta sequences, prepared with unique molecular identifiers, was generated. TCRdb passed the PCR reads through MiXCR, listing each CDR3 protein once. The sample includes some 70,000 distinct CDR3 sequences, around 6.6% of them seen just once. The table lists this clonotype with many counts. V shed 4 bases, J shed 14 bases, and the junction held 13 bases outside the gene matches. This CDR3 region has 14 residues. The sample in question was PBMCs from the stem cell graft donor, obtained from the stem cell graft. This TCR was sampled from a human donor who donated a stem cell graft to a child with acute lymphoblastic leukemia. V gene TRBV12-3 or TRBV12-4 combines with J gene TRBJ2-2; TRBD2 aligns across 7 bases. DNA for the CDR3: TGTGCCAGCAGTTCGGCTCCGGGACTACCAAGACTGTTTTTT. This translates into CASSSAPGLPRLFF.